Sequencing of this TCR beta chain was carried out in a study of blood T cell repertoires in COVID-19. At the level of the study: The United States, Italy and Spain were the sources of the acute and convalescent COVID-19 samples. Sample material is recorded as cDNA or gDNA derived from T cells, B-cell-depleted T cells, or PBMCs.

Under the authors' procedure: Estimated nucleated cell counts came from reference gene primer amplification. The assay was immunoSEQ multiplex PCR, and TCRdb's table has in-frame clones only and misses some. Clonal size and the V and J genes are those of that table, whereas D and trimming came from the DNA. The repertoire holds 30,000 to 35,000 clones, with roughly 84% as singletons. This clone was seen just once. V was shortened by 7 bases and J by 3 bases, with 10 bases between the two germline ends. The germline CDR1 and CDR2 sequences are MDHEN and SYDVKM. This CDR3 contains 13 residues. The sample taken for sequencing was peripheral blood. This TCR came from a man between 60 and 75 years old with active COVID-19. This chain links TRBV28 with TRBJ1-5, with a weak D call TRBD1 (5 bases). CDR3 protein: CASTGGNNQPQHF. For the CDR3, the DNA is TGTGCCAGCACGGGGGGAAACAATCAGCCCCAGCATTTT.